Shown below are 22 T cell receptor beta chains from a single sample sequenced in a study of cytomegalovirus exposure and HLA in healthy donors. The PCR used 60 Vbeta and 13 Jbeta primers. Using immunoSEQ multiplex PCR, the repertoire was profiled, and TCRdb retains in-frame clones only, with some absent. The sample has under 200,000 clones; about two thirds are singletons. The sequencing input was PBMCs. The source is a woman aged 30 to 39 in good health and CMV-seronegative.

This chain connects TRBV4-2 to TRBJ2-3; D unclear. CDR1 and CDR2 from the germline V gene are LGHNA and YNFKEQ. The CDR3 spans 16 residues. The germline V and J ends were trimmed by 1 base and 1 base, with 12 bases remaining between them. DNA of the CDR3: TGTGCCAGCAGCCAAGTTGGCCACCATGGCACAGATACGCAGTATTTT. It specifies CASSQVGHHGTDTQYF.

This chain links TRBV30 with TRBJ2-1; D gene ambiguous. CDR1 GTSNPN and CDR2 SVGIG come from the germline V gene (reference sequence). The CDR3 spans 12 residues. Trimming removed 4 bases from V and 0 bases from J, with 4 bases in between. The CDR3 loop is CAWISSYNEQFF. The CDR3 DNA reads TGTGCCTGGATTAGCTCCTACAATGAGCAGTTCTTC.

The chain has TRBV7-2 and TRBJ2-3; 12 bases match TRBD1. V shed 1 base and J 6 bases; nucleotides not matched to a gene: 5. This CDR3 has 16 residues. Germline assignment: CDR1 SGHTA and CDR2 FQGNSA. This chain's CDR3 is CASSLVGTGGGDTQYF. The CDR3 bases are TGTGCCAGCAGCTTAGTGGGGACAGGGGGCGGGGATACGCAGTATTTT. Variable domain in full (rest from reference TRBV7-2 and TRBJ2-3): GAGVSQSPSNKVTEKGKDVELRCDPISGHTALYWYRQSLGQGLEFLIYFQGNSAPDKSGLPSDRFSAERTGGSVSTLTIQRTQQEDSAVYLCASSLVGTGGGDTQYFGPGTRLTVL.

V gene TRBV14 combines with J gene TRBJ2-3; TRBD2 might be the D (6 bases). The germline CDR1 and CDR2 sequences are SGHDN and FVKESK. This CDR3 region has 16 residues. The ends were cut back, 1 base at V and 2 bases at J, with 13 bases in the middle. The CDR3 DNA reads TGTGCCAGCAGCCAAGTTACGGGACTCGTCACAGATACGCAGTATTTT. Translated: CASSQVTGLVTDTQYF.

The chain couples TRBV5-1 to TRBJ1-1; D not resolved. Germline values: CDR1 SGHRS, CDR2 YFSETQ. This CDR3 has 12 amino acids. V was pared by 3 bases and J by 5 bases, with 8 bases between. CDR3 bases: TGCGCCAGCAGCTCGGAGAGGACTGAAGCTTTCTTT. It is translated as CASSSERTEAFF.

The rearrangement joins TRBV10-3 to TRBJ2-2, with D unresolved. Germline CDR1 and CDR2: ENHRY and SYGVKD. V lost 4 bases and J lost 0, with 6 bases in between. The CDR3 totals 14 residues. CDR3 bases: TGTGCCATCAGTGGCGTAGCGAACACCGGGGAGCTGTTTTTT. Amino acids: CAISGVANTGELFF.

The V gene is TRBV23-1, the J gene TRBJ2-7, with D unclear. TRBV23-1 is designated an ORF whose function remains uncertain. Trimming pared 11 bases from V and 2 bases from J, leaving 10 bases between. CDR3 length: 11 amino acids. In nucleotides, the CDR3 is TGCGCCTTCTGTCGGGCCTACGAGCAGTACTTC. This encodes CAFCRAYEQYF.

The chain recombines TRBV6-6 with TRBJ2-3, with D perhaps TRBD2 (6 bases). Germline lookup yields CDR1 MNHNY and CDR2 SVGAGI (reference sequence). Trimming took 6 bases from V and 4 from J, leaving 17 bases between them. CDR3 length equals 15 residues. The CDR3 protein is CASSPSFRRADTQYF. The CDR3 nucleotides are TGTGCCAGCAGCCCTAGTTTTAGGAGGGCAGATACGCAGTATTTT.

The V and J genes are TRBV27 and TRBJ1-3; unclear D gene. V lost 5 bases and J lost 4, with 18 bases in between. This CDR3 region has 16 residues. Germline V gives CDR1 MNHEY, CDR2 SMNVEV (reference sequence). The CDR3 loop is CASSPRTPYAGNTIYF. In DNA, the CDR3 is TGTGCCAGCAGTCCCCGGACTCCTTACGCGGGAAACACCATATATTTT.

The chain employs TRBV5-1 and TRBJ2-7; 8 bases line up with TRBD1. This CDR3 contains 14 residues. Trimming removed 4 bases from V and 6 bases from J; junction bases left unmatched: 9. Germline CDR1 is SGHRS and CDR2 is YFSETQ. The CDR3 loop is CASSSRTGRFEQYF. The CDR3 DNA follows: TGCGCCAGCAGCAGCCGGACAGGGAGGTTCGAGCAGTACTTC. The full variable domain, completed using reference TRBV5-1 and TRBJ2-7, is KAGVTQTPRYLIKTRGQQVTLSCSPISGHRSVSWYQQTPGQGLQFLFEYFSETQRNKGNFPGRFSGRQFSNSRSEMNVSTLELGDSALYLCASSSRTGRFEQYFGPGTRLTVT.

This clone was seen a few times. The chain joins TRBV16 to TRBJ2-7, with a possible D match to TRBD2 (7 bases). Germline assignment: CDR1 KGHSY and CDR2 FQNENV. V lost 5 bases and J lost 2, with 13 bases in between. The CDR3 consists of 14 residues. DNA of the CDR3: TGTGCCAGCAGCTCCTGGGGGGGCGCCTACGAGCAGTACTTC. As protein: CASSSWGGAYEQYF.

V and J are TRBV5-3 and TRBJ2-5, with D possibly TRBD2 on 5 matching bases. TRBV5-3 is annotated as an ORF whose role is uncertain. This CDR3 comprises 15 residues. V shed 2 bases and J shed 3 bases, with 14 bases lying between them. In DNA form, the CDR3 reads TGTGCCAGAAGCTTATGTAGGGAGAGAGAAGAGACCCAGTACTTC. Its protein is CARSLCREREETQYF.

This CDR3 reads CASSGRGGRNTGELFF. In DNA form, the CDR3 reads TGTGCCAGCAGCGGGAGGGGGGGCCGGAACACCGGGGAGCTGTTTTTT. The V gene is TRBV5-4, the J gene TRBJ2-2, with D possibly matching TRBD2 (7 bases). The germline V gene encodes CDR1 SGHNT and CDR2 YYREEE (reference sequence). Trimming left V 4 bases short and J 1 base short, with 14 bases between. CDR3 size: 16 residues.

The chain uses TRBV6-6 and TRBJ1-5; D perhaps matches TRBD1 (6 bases). There are 13 residues in the CDR3. Germline CDR1 and CDR2: MNHNY and SVGAGI (reference sequence). V lost 6 bases, J lost 7 bases, and 13 bases lay in between. The CDR3 DNA reads as TGTGCCAGCAGCAAGGGGGGGGAGCAGCCCCAGCATTTT. As protein: CASSKGGEQPQHF.

The V gene is TRBV15, the J gene TRBJ2-7, with 8 bases that match TRBD1. Trimming at V came to 2 bases and at J to 4 bases, leaving 10 bases not matched to a gene. The CDR3 spans 16 residues. Germline CDR1 and CDR2: LNHNV and YYDKDF (reference sequence). CDR3 sequence reads: CATSRYRGNEFYEQYF. The CDR3 DNA follows: TGTGCCACCAGCAGATACAGGGGGAACGAGTTTTACGAGCAGTACTTC.

The V gene is TRBV15, the J gene TRBJ2-3; D possibly corresponds to TRBD1 (5 bases). The germline V gene has CDR1 LNHNV and CDR2 YYDKDF (reference sequence). There are 13 residues in the CDR3. The ends were cut back, 5 bases at V and 4 bases at J, with 10 bases in the middle. The CDR3 loop is CATSPSRADTQYF. The CDR3 DNA reads as TGTGCCACCAGCCCCAGCAGGGCAGATACGCAGTATTTT.

The CDR3 sequence is CASSLARGLSYEQYF. For the CDR3, the DNA is TGTGCCAGCAGCTTGGCCCGCGGTCTCTCCTACGAGCAGTACTTC. V gene TRBV11-2 combines with J gene TRBJ2-7; D ambiguous. CDR1 and CDR2 from the germline V gene are SGHAT and FQNNGV. CDR3 length: 15 amino acids. V lost 3 bases, J lost 0 bases, and 12 bases lay in between.

The V call is TRBV7-9, the J call TRBJ1-1, with a tentative D call TRBD1 (6 bases). The V gene lost 0 bases and the J gene lost 1 base, with 15 bases spanning the gap. Germline V gene data show CDR1 as SEHNR and CDR2 as FQNEAQ (reference sequence). CDR3 length equals 17 residues. The CDR3 reads CASSLARKGVWNTEAFF. The CDR3, as DNA: TGTGCCAGCAGCTTAGCGAGGAAGGGGGTTTGGAACACTGAAGCTTTCTTT.

The chain combines TRBV5-4 with TRBJ1-1; 9 bases agree with TRBD1. Losses at the gene ends were 0 bases for V and 8 bases for J; bases not matched to a gene: 2. Germline values: CDR1 SGHNT, CDR2 YYREEE (reference sequence). This CDR3 has 13 residues. In DNA form, the CDR3 reads TGTGCCAGCAGCTTGGGTACAGGGGGCGAAGCTTTCTTT. This codes for CASSLGTGGEAFF.

This clone was recorded a few times. The DNA of the CDR3 is TGTGCCAGCAGCTTGGCGGGACAGGGTGGCTACGAGCAGTACTTC. This encodes CASSLAGQGGYEQYF. The rearrangement links TRBV5-4 to TRBJ2-7; 9 bases fit TRBD1. Looked up from germline, CDR1 is SGHNT and CDR2 is YYREEE (reference sequence). The CDR3 has 15 amino acids. With V trimmed by 0 bases and J by 3 bases, 4 bases remained unmatched.

A note on this clone: Other nucleotide sequences in the sample specify the same CDR3. The rearrangement joins TRBV18 to TRBJ1-5, with a possible D match to TRBD1 (6 bases). Germline V gives CDR1 KGHSH, CDR2 LQKENI. The CDR3 runs to 14 residues. Deletions cut 4 bases from V and 7 bases from J, with 14 bases between. CDR3 region: CASSLNREGQPQHF. CDR3 sequence (DNA): TGTGCCAGCTCACTAAACAGGGAGGGGCAGCCCCAGCATTTT.

The chain uses TRBV30 and TRBJ2-1; TRBD2 agrees at 7 bases. This CDR3 comprises 15 residues. After removal of 0 bases from V and 6 bases from J, the junction contained 8 bases not matched to a gene. Germline V gene data show CDR1 as GTSNPN and CDR2 as SVGIG (reference sequence). CDR3 sequence: CAWSVGGSRANEQFF. The DNA of the CDR3 is TGTGCCTGGAGTGTTGGCGGGAGTAGGGCCAATGAGCAGTTCTTC.